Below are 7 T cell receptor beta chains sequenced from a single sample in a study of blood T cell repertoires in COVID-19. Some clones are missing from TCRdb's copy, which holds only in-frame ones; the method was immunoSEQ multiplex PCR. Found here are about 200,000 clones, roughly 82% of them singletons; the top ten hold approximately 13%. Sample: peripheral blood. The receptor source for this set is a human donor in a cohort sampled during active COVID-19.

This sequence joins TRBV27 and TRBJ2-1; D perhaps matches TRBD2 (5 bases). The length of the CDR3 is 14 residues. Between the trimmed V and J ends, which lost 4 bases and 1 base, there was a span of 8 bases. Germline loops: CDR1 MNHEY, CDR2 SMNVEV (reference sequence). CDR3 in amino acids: CASSSTSSYNEQFF. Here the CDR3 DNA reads TGTGCCAGCAGTTCTACTAGTTCCTACAATGAGCAGTTCTTC.

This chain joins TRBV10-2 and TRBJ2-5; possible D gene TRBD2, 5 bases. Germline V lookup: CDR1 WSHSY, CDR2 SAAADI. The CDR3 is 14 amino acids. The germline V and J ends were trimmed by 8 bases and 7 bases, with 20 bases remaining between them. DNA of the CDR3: TGCGCCAGCGCCGGGGATAGGGCCCTAGGGACCCAGTACTTC. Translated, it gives CASAGDRALGTQYF.

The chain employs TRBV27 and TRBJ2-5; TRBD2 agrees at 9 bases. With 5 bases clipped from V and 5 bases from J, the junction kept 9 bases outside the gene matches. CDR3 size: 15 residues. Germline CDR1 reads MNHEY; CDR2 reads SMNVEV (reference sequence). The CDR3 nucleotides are TGTGCCAGCAGTCCACAGGGCGGGAGGGGGGAGACCCAGTACTTC. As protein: CASSPQGGRGETQYF.

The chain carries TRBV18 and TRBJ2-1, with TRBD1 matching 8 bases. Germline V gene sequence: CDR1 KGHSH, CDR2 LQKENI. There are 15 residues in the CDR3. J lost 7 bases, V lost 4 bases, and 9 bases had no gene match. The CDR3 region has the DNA TGTGCCAGCTCACTAGGACAGGGTGGAATGAATGAGCAGTTCTTC. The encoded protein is CASSLGQGGMNEQFF.

CDR3 residues: CSVAGLAGAGELFF. In DNA form, the CDR3 reads TGCAGCGTTGCTGGACTAGCGGGAGCCGGGGAGCTGTTTTTT. The chain carries TRBV29-1 and TRBJ2-2; 13 bases agree with TRBD2. Trimming cost V 4 bases and J 6 bases; bases outside gene matches: 2. Germline lookup yields CDR1 SQVTM and CDR2 ANQGSEA. The CDR3 extends over 14 amino acids.

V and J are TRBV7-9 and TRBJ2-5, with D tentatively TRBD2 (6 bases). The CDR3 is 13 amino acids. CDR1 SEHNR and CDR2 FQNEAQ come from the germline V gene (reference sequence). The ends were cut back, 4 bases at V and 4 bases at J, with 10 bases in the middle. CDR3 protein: CASSSGLSETQYF. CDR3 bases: TGTGCCAGCAGCTCGGGACTGTCAGAGACCCAGTACTTC.

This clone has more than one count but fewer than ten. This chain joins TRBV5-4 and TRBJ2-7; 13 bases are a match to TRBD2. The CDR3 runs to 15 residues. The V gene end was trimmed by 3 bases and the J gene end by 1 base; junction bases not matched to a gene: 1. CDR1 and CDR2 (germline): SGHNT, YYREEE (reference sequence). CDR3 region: CASSSGLAGSYEQYF. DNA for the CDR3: TGTGCCAGCAGCTCGGGACTAGCGGGATCCTACGAGCAGTACTTC.